This T cell receptor beta chain was profiled in a study of cytomegalovirus exposure and HLA in healthy donors. At the level of the study: Earlier results showed roughly 120 million unique TCR beta sequences derived from roughly 180 million T cells.

Study conclusions and caveats: Certain sequence variants were highly shared and formed a cluster, and this cluster was likely a sequencing artifact.

Nominally healthy donors provided the samples, though records likely missed some immune exposures. In the case of this clone: No antigen is known for it.

The PCR had 60 Vbeta and 13 Jbeta primers. The repertoire was sequenced with immunoSEQ multiplex PCR; TCRdb's copy has only in-frame clones and lacks some. The table lists roughly 180,000 clones, about 84% of them singletons. The receptor's source is a man younger than 30 in good health and CMV-seronegative. The sequenced material came from PBMCs.

The CDR3 DNA sequence: TGTGCCAGCAGCTTAGAGTCCCCCAGGTGGTCCTACGAGCAGTACTTC. It encodes CASSLESPRWSYEQYF. The chain combines TRBV7-9 with TRBJ2-7; D gene unclear. The CDR3 consists of 16 residues. Per the germline V gene, CDR1 is SEHNR and CDR2 is FQNEAQ (reference sequence). The V and J ends lost 1 base and 1 base respectively, with 14 bases between them.